One TCR beta chain is described in this entry. This CDR3 spans 15 amino acids. The V end was cut by 0 bases, the J end by 0 bases, with 11 bases between. Germline-derived CDR1 and CDR2 are SQVTM and ANQGSEA. TCRdb fed the RT-PCR reads into MiXCR, producing one record per CDR3 protein. In the table there are about 89,000 distinct CDR3 sequences, about 48% of which are singletons. These data are taken from a study of patients and donors after allogeneic stem cell transplantation. The TCR comes from a human donor who was either an allogeneic HSCT recipient or a stem cell or donor lymphocyte infusion donor (not recorded which). It is not recorded whose cells these are; they may come from a transplant donor. The chain employs TRBV29-1 and TRBJ1-2; D might be TRBD1 (5 bases). The sequencing sample was made of blood, either unsorted or a sorted T cell fraction (not recorded which). The DNA for the CDR3 is TGCAGCGTTGAAGATCTTGCAGGGACTAACTATGGCTACACCTTC. Encoded protein: CSVEDLAGTNYGYTF.